The 29 T cell receptor beta chains reported below all come from one sample, sequenced in a study of T-cell memory formation after mild COVID-19. One entry per CDR3 protein results from TCRdb running MiXCR on the 5' RACE reads. This sample has roughly 200,000 distinct CDR3 sequences, with about 18% found just once. The sequencing input was PBMCs or a T cell subset sorted from them (not recorded which). The receptor set was obtained from an adult woman who had mild COVID-19 (a few samples of this study predate the infection). Cell type and time point are not known.

The V and J genes are TRBV29-1 and TRBJ1-1, with D perhaps TRBD1 (6 bases). CDR1 SQVTM and CDR2 ANQGSEA come from the germline V gene. The length of the CDR3 is 11 residues. The V and J ends lost 6 bases and 7 bases respectively, with 12 bases between them. The CDR3 reads CSVSRGDEAFF. CDR3 sequence (DNA): TGCAGCGTATCCAGGGGCGATGAAGCTTTCTTT.

This chain joins TRBV6-5 and TRBJ1-2; 9 bases align to TRBD1. V was clipped by 6 bases and J by 4 bases; unmatched bases: 9. The CDR3 has 15 residues. Germline V gives CDR1 MNHEY, CDR2 SVGAGI. CDR3 loop: CASSRDRGSGYGYTF. CDR3 coding DNA: TGTGCCAGCAGCCGCGACAGGGGGTCGGGCTATGGCTACACCTTC.

In its sample, this clonotype was seen a few times. The chain links TRBV6-2 or TRBV6-3 to TRBJ1-1, with TRBD1 as a possible D gene (5 bases). Germline V lookup: CDR1 MNHEY, CDR2 SVGEGT. Trimming took off 2 bases at V and 4 bases at J, with 8 bases between the two ends. The CDR3 sequence is 13 residues long. CDR3 sequence: CASSYDGGTEAFF. CDR3 coding DNA: TGTGCCAGCAGTTACGATGGGGGCACTGAAGCTTTCTTT.

V is TRBV9 and J is TRBJ2-3; D remains unclear. The germline CDR1 and CDR2 sequences are SGDLS and YYNGEE. This CDR3 has 14 residues. V gave up 1 base and J gave up 6 bases, with 12 bases separating them. CDR3 sequence reads: CASSVYPAPDTQYF. As DNA, the CDR3 is TGTGCCAGCAGCGTATATCCAGCCCCGGATACGCAGTATTTT.

This clonotype came up a few times. V is TRBV12-3 or TRBV12-4 and J is TRBJ2-7; D is uncertain. The CDR3 spans 14 residues. The V end lost 6 bases, the J end lost 3 bases, and 15 bases lay between the germline ends. This CDR3 is CASSLRSPYYEQYF. The CDR3 bases are TGTGCCAGCAGCCTGCGGTCCCCATACTACGAGCAGTACTTC.

J is TRBJ1-5 and V is TRBV3-1; D is uncertain. In germline, CDR1 is LGHDT, CDR2 YNNKEL (reference sequence). V gave up 1 base and J gave up 4 bases, with 8 bases separating them. The CDR3 consists of 14 residues. DNA for the CDR3: TGTGCCAGCAGCCAAGGGCTGGTTAATCAGCCCCAGCATTTT. Protein sequence: CASSQGLVNQPQHF. Looking up the rest from reference TRBV3-1 and TRBJ1-5 gives the full variable domain: DTAVSQTPKYLVTQMGNDKSIKCEQNLGHDTMYWYKQDSKKFLKIMFSYNNKELIINETVPNRFSPKSPDKAHLNLHINSLELGDSAVYFCASSQGLVNQPQHFGDGTRLSIL.

This chain connects TRBV29-1 to TRBJ1-1, with 7 bases that match TRBD1. In germline, CDR1 is SQVTM, CDR2 ANQGSEA. The CDR3 sequence is 12 residues long. Losses at the gene ends were 5 bases for V and 3 bases for J; bases not matched to a gene: 3. The CDR3: CSVYRGDTEAFF. CDR3 DNA: TGCAGCGTTTACAGGGGCGACACTGAAGCTTTCTTT.

This chain joins TRBV9 and TRBJ2-2; no definite D call. V dropped 0 bases and J dropped 4 bases, with 4 bases sitting between them. The CDR3 sequence is 13 residues long. CDR1 and CDR2 from the germline V gene are SGDLS and YYNGEE. The CDR3 region is CASSVAATGELFF. CDR3 nucleotides: TGTGCCAGCAGCGTAGCCGCCACCGGGGAGCTGTTTTTT.

This clonotype was counted a few times. This rearrangement joins TRBV5-1 to TRBJ2-2, with 7 bases fitting TRBD1. The CDR3 has 15 residues. Trimming removed 3 bases from V and 4 bases from J; junction bases left unmatched: 6. Germline V lookup: CDR1 SGHRS, CDR2 YFSETQ. The chain's CDR3 is CASSSSGTATGELFF. The CDR3 DNA is TGCGCCAGCAGCTCGTCCGGGACAGCCACCGGGGAGCTGTTTTTT.

This clonotype has a handful of counts. The V and J genes are TRBV9 and TRBJ2-7; TRBD2 aligns across 9 bases. The trim removed 3 bases at V and 4 bases at J, leaving 8 bases unmatched. This CDR3 region has 15 residues. CDR1 is SGDLS, CDR2 YYNGEE, per germline. The CDR3 nucleotides are TGTGCCAGCAGCGGAGGGGGACTAGCTGATTACGAGCAGTACTTC. Its translation is CASSGGGLADYEQYF.

This clonotype was recorded many times. The chain has TRBV14 and TRBJ2-7, with TRBD1 matching over 9 bases. The CDR3 is 15 residues long. Losses at the gene ends were 4 bases for V and 1 base for J; bases not matched to a gene: 5. The V gene's germline CDR1 is SGHDN and CDR2 FVKESK. The CDR3 spells CASSRRTGVSYEQYF. Written as DNA, the CDR3 is TGTGCCAGCAGCCGAAGGACAGGGGTATCCTACGAGCAGTACTTC.

This sequence joins TRBV7-9 and TRBJ1-1, with TRBD1 as a possible D gene (6 bases). Germline V gene sequence: CDR1 SEHNR, CDR2 FQNEAQ (reference sequence). This CDR3 is 15 amino acids long. V lost 2 bases to trimming and J lost 0 bases, with 10 bases between them. CDR3 sequence reads: CASSLSRGLNTEAFF. CDR3 nucleotides: TGTGCCAGCAGCTTATCCCGGGGGCTGAACACTGAAGCTTTCTTT.

This chain links TRBV3-1 with TRBJ2-7, with D perhaps TRBD1 (6 bases). Germline loops: CDR1 LGHDT, CDR2 YNNKEL (reference sequence). The CDR3 has 14 amino acids. Trimming took 1 base from V and 1 from J, leaving 8 bases between them. In DNA form, the CDR3 reads TGTGCCAGCAGCCAAGGAGGACAGTCCTACGAGCAGTACTTC. This translates into CASSQGGQSYEQYF.

The J gene is TRBJ2-7, the V gene TRBV2; 9 bases align to TRBD1. The CDR3 length is 15 residues. The germline gives CDR1 SNHLY, CDR2 FYNNEI. J lost 6 bases, V lost 4 bases, and 10 bases had no gene match. The CDR3 DNA sequence: TGTGCCAGCAGTGTATCGGGACAGGGCCACCGCGAGCAGTACTTC. This codes for CASSVSGQGHREQYF.

This chain joins TRBV20-1 and TRBJ2-3, with 8 positions matching TRBD2. Germline CDR1 and CDR2: DFQATT and SNEGSKA (reference sequence). The ends lost 1 base at V and 4 bases at J; junction bases unmatched: 7. CDR3 length: 15 amino acids. In nucleotides, the CDR3 is TGCAGTGCTAGAGTAGGGACTAGTTCAGCAGATACGCAGTATTTT. Its protein product is CSARVGTSSADTQYF.

The rearrangement uses TRBV7-2 and TRBJ2-2; possibly TRBD1 for D (8 bases). From germline, CDR1 is SGHTA and CDR2 FQGNSA. This CDR3 has 19 residues. Trimming took 5 bases from V and 4 from J, leaving 26 bases between them. The CDR3 reads CASSPQLTGGGASTGELFF. CDR3 nucleotide sequence: TGTGCCAGCAGCCCGCAACTTACAGGGGGGGGAGCTAGCACCGGGGAGCTGTTTTTT.

The gene calls are TRBV6-2 or TRBV6-3 and TRBJ1-5; D gene uncertain. Trimming pared 6 bases from V and 5 bases from J, leaving 17 bases between. Germline V gives CDR1 MNHEY, CDR2 SVGEGT. The CDR3 runs to 15 residues. The CDR3 loop reads CASRPPGDADQPQHF. DNA for the CDR3: TGTGCCAGCAGACCACCGGGTGACGCCGATCAGCCCCAGCATTTT.

The V gene is TRBV6-1, the J gene TRBJ2-7; TRBD2 matches at 11 bases. After removal of 8 bases from V and 0 bases from J, the junction contained 3 bases not matched to a gene. The CDR3 runs 14 residues. Germline V lookup: CDR1 MNHNS, CDR2 SASEGT. CDR3 sequence: CASVTSGSSYEQYF. CDR3 bases: TGTGCCAGCGTCACTAGCGGGAGCTCCTACGAGCAGTACTTC.

V and J are TRBV2 and TRBJ1-1; TRBD1 might be the D (6 bases). The CDR3 sequence is 12 residues long. Germline CDR1 reads SNHLY; CDR2 reads FYNNEI. V was pared by 7 bases and J by 4 bases, with 10 bases between. The CDR3 is CASKTGPTEAFF. The DNA for the CDR3 is TGTGCCAGCAAGACAGGCCCCACTGAAGCTTTCTTT.

There are a few counts of this clonotype. The rearrangement links TRBV27 to TRBJ2-5; D not resolved. V lost 4 bases and J lost 6, with 9 bases in between. The CDR3 contains 12 residues. Germline V CDR1 and CDR2: MNHEY, SMNVEV (reference sequence). CDR3 in amino acids: CASSSVGKTQYF. The CDR3, as DNA: TGTGCCAGCAGTTCAGTAGGAAAGACCCAGTACTTC.

CDR3 bases: TGCGCCAGCAGCTTGGTTGACAGCGGCTACACCTTC. This encodes CASSLVDSGYTF. V gene TRBV5-1 combines with J gene TRBJ1-2; a weak D match, TRBD1 (5 bases). CDR3 length: 12 amino acids. Trimming removed 0 bases from V and 8 bases from J, with 8 bases in between. Germline lookup yields CDR1 SGHRS and CDR2 YFSETQ.

This clonotype was picked up a small number of times. This chain's CDR3 is CASSQTGAGNTIYF. The CDR3 DNA sequence: TGTGCCAGCAGCCAGACAGGGGCGGGAAACACCATATATTTT. The chain carries TRBV7-6 and TRBJ1-3; TRBD1 agrees at 8 bases. The J segment lost 4 bases and the V segment lost 5 bases, leaving 4 bases of the junction unmatched. The CDR3 contains 14 residues. Germline CDR1 and CDR2: SGHVS and FNYEAQ. Variable domain in full (rest from reference TRBV7-6 and TRBJ1-3): GAGVSQSPRYKVTKRGQDVALRCDPISGHVSLYWYRQALGQGPEFLTYFNYEAQQDKSGLPNDRFSAERPEGSISTLTIQRTEQRDSAMYRCASSQTGAGNTIYFGEGSWLTVV.

This clonotype occurred a few times. The genes are TRBV19 and TRBJ2-5; D is unresolved. Germline loops: CDR1 LNHDA, CDR2 SQIVND (reference sequence). The V and J ends lost 3 bases and 2 bases respectively, with 10 bases between them. This CDR3 comprises 14 residues. CDR3 in amino acids: CASSIGKGQETQYF. CDR3 in DNA: TGTGCCAGTAGTATCGGAAAGGGTCAAGAGACCCAGTACTTC. The variable domain in full, with the rest retrieved from reference TRBV19 and TRBJ2-5, is DGGITQSPKYLFRKEGQNVTLSCEQNLNHDAMYWYRQDPGQGLRLIYYSQIVNDFQKGDIAEGYSVSREKKESFPLTVTSAQKNPTAFYLCASSIGKGQETQYFGPGTRLLVL.

This clonotype was seen a few times. The chain couples TRBV6-2 or TRBV6-3 to TRBJ2-1; no reliable D call. Per germline, CDR1 MNHEY and CDR2 SVGEGT. The V and J ends lost 0 bases and 4 bases respectively, with 13 bases between them. The CDR3 is 16 amino acids. The CDR3 bases are TGTGCCAGCAGTTACTCGTCCACAGTTAAATACAATGAGCAGTTCTTC. This codes for CASSYSSTVKYNEQFF.

The chain recombines TRBV5-1 with TRBJ1-5; 8 bases line up with TRBD1. This CDR3 contains 16 residues. Germline trimming cut 0 bases from V and 0 bases from J; bases unmatched to any gene: 2. From germline, CDR1 is SGHRS and CDR2 YFSETQ. CDR3 DNA sequence: TGCGCCAGCAGCTTGGGGGACAGGCTTAGCAATCAGCCCCAGCATTTT. Its translation: CASSLGDRLSNQPQHF. The complete variable domain, with remaining parts taken from reference TRBV5-1 and TRBJ1-5, reads KAGVTQTPRYLIKTRGQQVTLSCSPISGHRSVSWYQQTPGQGLQFLFEYFSETQRNKGNFPGRFSGRQFSNSRSEMNVSTLELGDSALYLCASSLGDRLSNQPQHFGDGTRLSIL.

The chain is built from TRBV4-1 and TRBJ2-3; tentatively, D is TRBD1 (6 bases). CDR1 and CDR2 from the germline V gene are MGHRA and YSYEKL. V shed 2 bases and J shed 2 bases, with 17 bases lying between them. The CDR3 consists of 17 residues. The DNA of the CDR3 is TGCGCCAGCAGCCAACGTCGAGGTGACAGGCTCACAGATACGCAGTATTTT. Translated, it gives CASSQRRGDRLTDTQYF.

This clonotype was found a few times. The J gene is TRBJ1-3, the V gene TRBV5-4, with 9 bases aligning to TRBD1. Germline CDR1 reads SGHNT; CDR2 reads YYREEE (reference sequence). V was pared by 4 bases and J by 0 bases, with 5 bases of the junction left unmatched. The length of the CDR3 is 16 residues. CDR3 nucleotide sequence: TGTGCCAGCAGCGTGGACAGGGGCATCTCTGGAAACACCATATATTTT. This translates into CASSVDRGISGNTIYF.

The rearrangement joins TRBV5-1 to TRBJ1-2, with unresolved D. The CDR3 runs to 15 residues. The germline V gene encodes CDR1 SGHRS and CDR2 YFSETQ. Deletions cut 4 bases from V and 4 bases from J, with 17 bases between. This chain's CDR3 is CASSVGDPLIYGYTF. The DNA for the CDR3 is TGCGCCAGCAGCGTAGGTGATCCGCTAATCTATGGCTACACCTTC.

V is TRBV6-4 and J is TRBJ1-5; D remains ambiguous. The V gene's germline CDR1 is MRHNA and CDR2 SNTAGT. CDR3 length equals 14 residues. V was shortened by 6 bases and J by 5 bases, with 14 bases between the two germline ends. This chain's CDR3 is CASSGVLGHQPQHF. The CDR3 nucleotides are TGTGCCAGCAGCGGGGTCCTCGGGCATCAGCCCCAGCATTTT.